The rows below give T cell receptor beta chains drawn from one sample of a study of blood T cell repertoires in COVID-19. Method: immunoSEQ multiplex PCR; TCRdb's copy keeps in-frame clones and lacks some. The sample shows roughly 230,000 clones, about 85% of them seen only once. The material sequenced was peripheral blood. These receptor sequences come from a man aged 35 to 55 with acute or convalescent COVID-19. CDR3s include the opening cysteine and the closing phenylalanine or tryptophan. A D gene is named only where the DNA matches it firmly. Expanded clones are given a class, and other clones once, few, many or no size at all.

>TRBV19|TRBJ2-1|.|.
CASSIGGGGWNEQFF
TGTGCCAGTAGTATAGGAGGGGGGGGATGGAATGAGCAGTTCTTC
>TRBV3-1/TRBV3-2|TRBJ1-1|TRBD1|.
CASSPAGGPNNTEAFF
TGTGCCAGCAGCCCGGCAGGGGGCCCGAATAACACTGAAGCTTTCTTT
>TRBV28|TRBJ1-6|.|.
CASSKTGTVYSPLHF
TGTGCCAGCAGCAAGACAGGCACGGTATATTCACCCCTCCACTTT
>TRBV9|TRBJ2-5|.|once
CASSVGGRKETQYF
TGTGCCAGCAGTGTCGGGGGGCGGAAAGAGACCCAGTACTTC
>TRBV4-3|TRBJ2-7|.|.
CASSQDSLSYEQYF
TGCGCCAGCAGCCAGGACAGCCTCTCCTACGAGCAGTACTTC
>TRBV9|TRBJ1-6|.|few
CASARGGKGSPLHF
TGTGCCAGCGCCCGGGGGGGAAAGGGTTCACCCCTCCACTTT
>TRBV10-3|TRBJ2-7|.|.
CALGDGEPAYEQYF
TGTGCCCTAGGTGACGGAGAACCGGCCTACGAGCAGTACTTC
>TRBV28|TRBJ2-3|.|.
CASSLWGGGTDTQYF
TGTGCCAGCAGTTTATGGGGCGGGGGCACAGATACGCAGTATTTT
>TRBV6-7|TRBJ2-7|TRBD2|once
CASRHGTSGGMMSSYEQYF
TGTGCCAGCAGGCACGGGACTAGCGGGGGGATGATGAGCTCCTACGAGCAGTACTTC
>TRBV12-5|TRBJ1-1|.|.
CASGSNSGAVNTEAFF
TGTGCTAGTGGTTCCAATTCAGGGGCGGTGAACACTGAAGCTTTCTTT
>TRBV7-8|TRBJ1-1|.|.
CASSPAQAPLNTEAFF
TGTGCCAGCAGCCCAGCCCAGGCACCGTTGAACACTGAAGCTTTCTTT
>TRBV7-9|TRBJ1-1|TRBD1|.
CASSPRRPTGDTEAFF
TGTGCCAGCAGCCCCCGGAGGCCAACAGGGGACACTGAAGCTTTCTTT
>TRBV4-1|TRBJ2-1|TRBD2|.
CASGRGTSDEQFF
TGCGCCAGCGGACGTGGGACTAGCGATGAGCAGTTCTTC
>TRBV3-1/TRBV3-2|TRBJ1-2|TRBD1|.
CASSTQGALDYGYTF
TGTGCCAGCAGCACTCAGGGGGCTTTGGACTATGGCTACACCTTC
>TRBV11-2|TRBJ2-6|TRBD1|.
CASSFGTGGAGANVLTF
TGTGCCAGCAGCTTCGGGACAGGGGGCGCTGGGGCCAACGTCCTGACTTTC
>TRBV6-5|TRBJ1-5|.|few
CASRLQGVTQHF
TGTGCCAGCAGGTTACAGGGAGTGACCCAGCATTTT
>TRBV7-6|TRBJ2-2|.|.
CASSLRQDTGELFF
TGTGCCAGCAGCTTAAGACAGGACACCGGGGAGCTGTTTTTT
>TRBV19|TRBJ1-1|TRBD1|.
CASDSMGQNRMNTEAFF
TGTGCCAGTGACTCCATGGGACAGAATCGCATGAACACTGAAGCTTTCTTT
>TRBV7-3|TRBJ1-1|TRBD1|.
CASSSSVKQGARTEAFF
TGTGCCAGCAGTTCTTCCGTAAAACAGGGGGCCAGGACTGAAGCTTTCTTT
>TRBV29-1|TRBJ1-1|TRBD1|.
CSVETGTGAFF
TGCAGCGTTGAGACAGGGACTGGGGCTTTCTTT
>TRBV6-5|TRBJ1-1|.|.
CASSYRQQVNTEAFF
TGTGCCAGCAGTTACCGCCAACAGGTCAACACTGAAGCTTTCTTT
>TRBV12-3/TRBV12-4|TRBJ1-4|.|.
CASSPRGGEKLFF
TGTGCCAGCAGCCCCCGGGGGGGGGAAAAACTGTTTTTT
>TRBV3-1/TRBV3-2|TRBJ1-3|.|once
CASSRGQFSGNTIYF
TGTGCCAGCAGCCGAGGACAGTTCTCTGGAAACACCATATATTTT
>TRBV6-5|TRBJ1-1|TRBD1|.
CASRNRQGAGTEAFF
TGTGCCAGCAGAAACAGACAGGGGGCTGGCACTGAAGCTTTCTTT
>TRBV28|TRBJ2-5|.|.
CASRSGETQYF
TGTGCCAGCAGGTCAGGGGAGACCCAGTACTTC
>TRBV4-3|TRBJ1-6|.|.
CASSQDLRSPLHF
TGCGCCAGCAGCCAAGATCTCCGTTCACCCCTCCACTTT
>TRBV14|TRBJ1-4|TRBD1|.
CASSQMILDRNEKLFF
TGTGCCAGCAGCCAGATGATCCTGGACAGGAATGAAAAACTGTTTTTT
>TRBV7-7|TRBJ2-7|.|.
CASSLAADSYEQYF
TGTGCTAGCAGCTTAGCGGCGGACTCCTACGAGCAGTACTTC
>TRBV4-3|TRBJ1-2|TRBD1|.
CASSQDRGSYGYTF
TGCGCCAGCAGCCAAGACAGGGGGTCCTATGGCTACACCTTC
>TRBV6-5|TRBJ1-2|TRBD1|.
CAAHQGAGGYTF
TGTGCCGCCCATCAGGGGGCGGGAGGCTACACCTTC
>TRBV7-9|TRBJ2-3|.|.
CASSLTPSTDTQYF
TGTGCCAGCAGCCTCACTCCTAGCACAGATACGCAGTATTTT
>TRBV7-2|TRBJ2-3|TRBD2|.
CASSLDLAGGSDTQYF
TGTGCCAGCAGCTTAGATCTAGCGGGGGGGTCCGATACGCAGTATTTT
>TRBV6-1|TRBJ1-5|.|.
CASSESPARVNSNQPQHF
TGTGCCAGCAGTGAGAGTCCAGCGAGAGTTAATAGCAATCAGCCCCAGCATTTT
>TRBV5-4|TRBJ2-1|TRBD2|.
CASSLPSGGVNEQFF
TGTGCCAGCAGCTTGCCTAGCGGGGGGGTCAATGAGCAGTTCTTC
>TRBV5-1|TRBJ2-2|TRBD2|.
CASSFAGEGTGELFF
TGCGCCAGCAGCTTTGCGGGGGAGGGCACCGGGGAGCTGTTTTTT
>TRBV13|TRBJ2-2|.|.
CASSLGRNTGELFF
TGTGCCAGCAGCTTAGGCAGAAACACCGGGGAGCTGTTTTTT
>TRBV4-1|TRBJ2-3|.|.
CASSPAETTDTQYF
TGCGCCAGCAGCCCCGCCGAGACAACAGATACGCAGTATTTT
>TRBV2|TRBJ2-2|.|.
CASTRWTGELFF
TGTGCCAGCACGCGGTGGACCGGGGAGCTGTTTTTT
>TRBV3-1/TRBV3-2|TRBJ2-7|TRBD1|.
CASSRQGKEQYF
TGTGCCAGCAGCCGACAGGGGAAAGAGCAGTACTTC
>TRBV3-1/TRBV3-2|TRBJ2-7|.|.
CASSARGEQYF
TGTGCCAGCAGCGCTAGGGGGGAGCAGTACTTC
>TRBV7-3|TRBJ1-1|.|.
CASSLTGDLRTEAFF
TGTGCCAGCAGCTTAACCGGGGACTTAAGAACTGAAGCTTTCTTT
>TRBV30|TRBJ1-2|TRBD1|once
CALGGRGDYGYTF
TGTGCCTTAGGGGGCAGGGGAGACTATGGCTACACCTTC
>TRBV5-7|TRBJ2-2|TRBD1|.
CASGSGTGGCGELFF
TGTGCCAGCGGCTCCGGGACAGGAGGATGCGGGGAGCTGTTTTTT
>TRBV5-1|TRBJ2-7|.|.
CASSLVAGPSYEQYF
TGCGCCAGCAGCTTGGTAGCAGGGCCTTCCTACGAGCAGTACTTC
>TRBV4-1|TRBJ1-1|.|.
CASSSRGSGNTEAFF
TGCGCCAGCAGCTCCCGGGGTTCGGGGAACACTGAAGCTTTCTTT
>TRBV7-6|TRBJ2-2|TRBD1|.
CASSLGGQGYTGELFF
TGTGCCAGCAGCTTAGGGGGACAGGGGTATACCGGGGAGCTGTTTTTT
>TRBV5-1|TRBJ1-1|TRBD1|.
CASSWGTEGGEAFF
TGCGCCAGCAGCTGGGGGACAGAAGGTGGGGAAGCTTTCTTT